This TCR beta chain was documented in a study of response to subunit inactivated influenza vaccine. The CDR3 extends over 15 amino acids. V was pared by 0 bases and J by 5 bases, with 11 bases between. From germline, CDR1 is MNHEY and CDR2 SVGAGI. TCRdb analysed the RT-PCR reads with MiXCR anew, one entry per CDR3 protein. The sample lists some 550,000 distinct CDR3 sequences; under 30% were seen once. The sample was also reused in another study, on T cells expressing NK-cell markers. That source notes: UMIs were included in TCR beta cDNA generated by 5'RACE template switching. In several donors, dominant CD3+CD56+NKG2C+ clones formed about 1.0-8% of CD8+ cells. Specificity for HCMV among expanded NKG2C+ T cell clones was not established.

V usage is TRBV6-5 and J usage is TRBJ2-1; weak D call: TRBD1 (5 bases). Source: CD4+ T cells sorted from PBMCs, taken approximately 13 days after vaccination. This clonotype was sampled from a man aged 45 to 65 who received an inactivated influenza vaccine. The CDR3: CASSYSRPDNNEQFF. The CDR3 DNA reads TGTGCCAGCAGTTACTCGAGGCCGGACAACAATGAGCAGTTCTTC.